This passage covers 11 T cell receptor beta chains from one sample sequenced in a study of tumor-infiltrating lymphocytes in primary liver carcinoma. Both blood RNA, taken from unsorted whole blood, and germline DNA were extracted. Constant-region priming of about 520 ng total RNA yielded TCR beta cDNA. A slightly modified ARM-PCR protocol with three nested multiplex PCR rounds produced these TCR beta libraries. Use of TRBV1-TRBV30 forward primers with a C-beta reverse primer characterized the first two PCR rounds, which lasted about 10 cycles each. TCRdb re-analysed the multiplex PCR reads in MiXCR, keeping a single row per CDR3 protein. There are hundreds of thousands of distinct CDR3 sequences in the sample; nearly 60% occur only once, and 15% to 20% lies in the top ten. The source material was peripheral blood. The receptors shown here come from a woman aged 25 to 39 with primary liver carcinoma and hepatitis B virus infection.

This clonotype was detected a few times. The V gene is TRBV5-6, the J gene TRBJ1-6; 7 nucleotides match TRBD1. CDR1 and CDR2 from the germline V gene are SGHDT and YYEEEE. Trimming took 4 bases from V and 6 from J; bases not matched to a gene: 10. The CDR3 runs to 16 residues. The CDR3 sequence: CASSRGPGQFNSPLHF. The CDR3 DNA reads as TGTGCCAGCAGCCGCGGTCCGGGACAGTTTAATTCACCCCTCCACTTT.

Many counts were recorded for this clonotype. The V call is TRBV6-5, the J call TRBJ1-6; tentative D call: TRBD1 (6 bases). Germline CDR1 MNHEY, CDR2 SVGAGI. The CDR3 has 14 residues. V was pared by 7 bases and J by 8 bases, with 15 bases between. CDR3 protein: CASTIKGGDSPLHF. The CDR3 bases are TGTGCCAGCACCATAAAGGGGGGGGATTCACCCCTCCACTTT.

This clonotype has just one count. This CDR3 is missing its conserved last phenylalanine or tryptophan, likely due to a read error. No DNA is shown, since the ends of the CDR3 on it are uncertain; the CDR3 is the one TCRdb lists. This CDR3 reads CSVEGGGGDELYI. The chain joins TRBV29-1 to TRBJ2-7; TRBD1 was called by the table and not checked on the DNA. The CDR3 is 13 amino acids in total, end residues counted. The V gene's germline CDR1 is SQVTM and CDR2 ANQGSEA.

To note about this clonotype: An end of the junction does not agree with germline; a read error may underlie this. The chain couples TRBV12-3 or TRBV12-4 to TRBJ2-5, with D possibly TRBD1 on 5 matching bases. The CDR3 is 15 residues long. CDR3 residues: CTSSRDQGSWETQYF. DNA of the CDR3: TGTACCAGCAGTCGCGACCAGGGTTCGTGGGAGACCCAGTACTTC.

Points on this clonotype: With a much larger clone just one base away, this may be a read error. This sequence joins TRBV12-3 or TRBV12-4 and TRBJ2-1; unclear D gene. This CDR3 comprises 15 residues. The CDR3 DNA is TGTGCCAGCAGTTTAGCGGTGAGCTCCTACAATGAGCAGCTCTTC. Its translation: CASSLAVSSYNEQLF.

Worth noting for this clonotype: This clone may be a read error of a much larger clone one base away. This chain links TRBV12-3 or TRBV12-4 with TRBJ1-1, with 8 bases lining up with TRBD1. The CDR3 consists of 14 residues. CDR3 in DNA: TGTGCCAGAAGTTATCAGGGGGCTGTCACTGAAGCTTTCTTT. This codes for CARSYQGAVTEAFF.

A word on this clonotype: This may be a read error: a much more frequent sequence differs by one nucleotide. This CDR3 reads CASTLGAGDNEQFF. Here the CDR3 DNA reads TGTGCCAGCACCCTAGGAGCGGGGGACAATGAGCAGTTCTTC. The V call is TRBV12-3 or TRBV12-4, the J call TRBJ2-1, with 8 bases identical to TRBD2. The ends lost 7 bases at V and 5 bases at J; junction bases unmatched: 7. The CDR3 has 14 amino acids.

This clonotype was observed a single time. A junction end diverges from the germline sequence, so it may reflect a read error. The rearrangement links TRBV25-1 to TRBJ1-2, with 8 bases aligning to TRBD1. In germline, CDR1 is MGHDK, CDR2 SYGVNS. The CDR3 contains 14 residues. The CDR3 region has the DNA TGTGCCCGCAGTGCCCAGGGGGCGTGGGGCGGCTACACCTTC. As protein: CARSAQGAWGGYTF.

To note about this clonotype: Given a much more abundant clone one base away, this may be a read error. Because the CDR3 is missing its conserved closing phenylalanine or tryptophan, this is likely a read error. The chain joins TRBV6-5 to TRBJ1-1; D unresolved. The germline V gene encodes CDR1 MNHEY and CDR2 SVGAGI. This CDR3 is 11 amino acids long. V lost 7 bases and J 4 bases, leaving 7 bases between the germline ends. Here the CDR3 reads CASKKGTEAFI. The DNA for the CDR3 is TGTGCCAGCAAGAAAGGCACTGAAGCTTTCATT.

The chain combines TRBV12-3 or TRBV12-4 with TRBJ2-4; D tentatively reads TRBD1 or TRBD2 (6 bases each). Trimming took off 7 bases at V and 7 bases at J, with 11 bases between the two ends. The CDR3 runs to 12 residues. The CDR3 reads CASILGGNIQYF. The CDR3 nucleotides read TGTGCCAGCATCCTGGGGGGCAACATTCAGTACTTC.

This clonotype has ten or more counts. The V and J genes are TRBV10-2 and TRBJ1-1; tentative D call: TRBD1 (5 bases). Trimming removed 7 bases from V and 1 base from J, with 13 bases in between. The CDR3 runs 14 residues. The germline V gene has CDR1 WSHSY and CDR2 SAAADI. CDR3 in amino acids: CASTSQVTNTEAFF. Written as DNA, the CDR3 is TGCGCCAGCACCTCACAGGTTACGAACACTGAAGCTTTCTTT.